Presented here are 24 T cell receptor beta chains from one specimen sequenced in a study of CD8+CD57+ T cells in acquired aplastic anemia. It was genomic DNA that served as the template for profiling TCR beta VDJ and CDR3. A single record per CDR3 protein comes from TCRdb applying MiXCR to the reads. The sample yields around 130,000 distinct CDR3 sequences, 58% seen once. Only patients with CD8+CD57+ cell expansion on flow cytometry were chosen for sequencing. The sample consisted of sorted CD4+, CD8+, or CD8+CD57+ T cells (not recorded which) from PBMCs. These receptors were obtained from a human donor with aplastic anemia.

This chain connects TRBV11-2 to TRBJ1-1, with 10 bases matching TRBD1. Germline values: CDR1 SGHAT, CDR2 FQNNGV. The CDR3 spans 16 residues. V gave up 4 bases and J gave up 3 bases; unmatched junction bases: 8. CDR3 loop: CASSSPGQGLDTEAFF. The CDR3 nucleotides read TGTGCCAGCAGCTCGCCGGGACAGGGGCTGGACACTGAAGCTTTCTTT. Full variable domain (outside the CDR3, taken from reference TRBV11-2 and TRBJ1-1): EAGVAQSPRYKIIEKRQSVAFWCNPISGHATLYWYQQILGQGPKLLIQFQNNGVVDDSQLPKDRFSAERLKGVDSTLKIQPAKLEDSAVYLCASSSPGQGLDTEAFFGQGTRLTVV.

The chain has TRBV11-2 and TRBJ2-4, with 15 bases fitting TRBD2. The ends lost 4 bases at V and 2 bases at J; junction bases unmatched: 12. There are 20 residues in the CDR3. The germline gives CDR1 SGHAT, CDR2 FQNNGV. The CDR3 DNA is TGTGCCAGCAGCTATGGGACTAGCGGGGGGCCGCCCGCAACCAAAAACATTCAGTACTTC. This translates into CASSYGTSGGPPATKNIQYF.

In DNA, the CDR3 is TGTGCCAGCAGTATCTTTGGACAGCGCACAGATACGCAGTATTTT. Its translation: CASSIFGQRTDTQYF. The rearrangement joins TRBV2 to TRBJ2-3; a possible D gene is TRBD1 (6 bases). The ends were cut back, 5 bases at V and 1 base at J, with 13 bases in the middle. Germline loops: CDR1 SNHLY, CDR2 FYNNEI. This CDR3 comprises 15 residues. The full variable domain, rest sourced from reference TRBV2 and TRBJ2-3, is EPEVTQTPSHQVTQMGQEVILRCVPISNHLYFYWYRQILGQKVEFLVSFYNNEISEKSEIFDDQFSVERPDGSNFTLKIRSTKLEDSAMYFCASSIFGQRTDTQYFGPGTRLTVL.

Many counts were recorded for this clonotype. The chain is built from TRBV2 and TRBJ2-7; 9 bases agree with TRBD1. Germline V gives CDR1 SNHLY, CDR2 FYNNEI. The CDR3 totals 14 residues. V dropped 10 bases and J dropped 2; count of bases not matched to a gene: 9. CDR3 region: CATTLGQGAYEQYF. The CDR3 DNA reads as TGTGCCACCACACTGGGACAGGGCGCCTACGAGCAGTACTTC.

V and J are TRBV11-2 and TRBJ2-5, with 13 bases lining up with TRBD2. The germline V gene encodes CDR1 SGHAT and CDR2 FQNNGV. This CDR3 spans 17 amino acids. The J segment lost 7 bases and the V segment lost 5 bases, leaving 13 bases of the junction unmatched. This CDR3 reads CASSPTLTSGRPGTQYF. CDR3 sequence (DNA): TGTGCCAGCAGCCCTACTCTGACTAGCGGGAGGCCGGGGACCCAGTACTTC.

The chain recombines TRBV20-1 with TRBJ2-7; 7 nucleotides align to TRBD2. CDR3 length: 14 amino acids. Germline values: CDR1 DFQATT, CDR2 SNEGSKA (reference sequence). V lost 3 bases and J lost 0; bases outside the gene matches: 5. In DNA form, the CDR3 reads TGCAGTGCTAGGCGGCGGGAGAGCTCCTACGAGCAGTACTTC. It specifies CSARRRESSYEQYF.

The genes are TRBV10-3 and TRBJ2-5, with D possibly matching TRBD1 (5 bases). Germline lookup yields CDR1 ENHRY and CDR2 SYGVKD. Trimming shortened V by 0 bases and J by 2 bases, and 7 bases separated the two germline ends. The CDR3 sequence is 14 residues long. The CDR3 spells CAISESTGQETQYF. CDR3 nucleotide sequence: TGTGCCATCAGTGAGTCTACAGGACAAGAGACCCAGTACTTC.

The chain combines TRBV24-1 with TRBJ1-1, with 10 bases aligning to TRBD1. V trimming: 6 bases; J trimming: 1 base; junction bases outside the gene matches: 1. CDR1 and CDR2 from the germline V gene are KGHDR and SFDVKD. The CDR3 contains 14 residues. The CDR3 here is CATSRTGGNTEAFF. CDR3 DNA sequence: TGTGCCACCAGTAGGACAGGGGGGAACACTGAAGCTTTCTTT.

The chain is built from TRBV20-1 and TRBJ1-1; D is unclear. CDR3 size: 13 residues. Germline assignment: CDR1 DFQATT and CDR2 SNEGSKA (reference sequence). V lost 4 bases, J lost 2 bases, and 11 bases lay in between. The CDR3 region is CSAKTTVNTEAFF. In DNA, the CDR3 is TGCAGTGCTAAAACGACGGTTAACACTGAAGCTTTCTTT.

J is TRBJ2-7 and V is TRBV20-1; perhaps TRBD1 as D (5 bases). V lost 3 bases and J 3 bases, leaving 9 bases between the germline ends. The CDR3 loop spans 12 amino acids. Germline CDR1 and CDR2: DFQATT and SNEGSKA (reference sequence). The CDR3 loop reads CSARAGHYEQYF. The CDR3, as DNA: TGCAGTGCTAGGGCAGGGCACTACGAGCAGTACTTC.

The chain carries TRBV19 and TRBJ1-1, with D tentatively TRBD1 (5 bases). Trimming took off 1 base at V and 4 bases at J, with 7 bases between the two ends. Looked up from germline, CDR1 is LNHDA and CDR2 is SQIVND (reference sequence). This CDR3 is built from 13 residues. The CDR3 spells CASSIGRVTEAFF. CDR3 nucleotide sequence: TGTGCCAGTAGTATAGGCAGGGTCACTGAAGCTTTCTTT.

A few counts support this clonotype. The rearrangement joins TRBV25-1 to TRBJ1-2; 7 bases map to TRBD1. Germline assignment: CDR1 MGHDK and CDR2 SYGVNS. V gave up 4 bases and J gave up 12 bases; unmatched junction bases: 11. This CDR3 has 13 residues. In DNA form, the CDR3 reads TGTGCCAGCAGTGGCTCCGGGACAGCCTTGAACACCTTC. Protein: CASSGSGTALNTF.

V is TRBV10-3 and J is TRBJ2-1, with 9 bases lining up with TRBD2. J gave up 8 bases and V 0 bases, and 5 bases lay outside the gene matches. CDR1 and CDR2 from the germline V gene are ENHRY and SYGVKD. The CDR3 is made up of 15 amino acids. In DNA form, the CDR3 reads TGTGCCATCAGTGAGTCCGCGGGAGGGCCGGATGAGCAGTTCTTC. It specifies CAISESAGGPDEQFF.

This chain links TRBV10-3 with TRBJ2-7, with 11 positions matching TRBD1. Germline V gives CDR1 ENHRY, CDR2 SYGVKD. This CDR3 has 12 residues. The trim removed 8 bases at V and 7 bases at J, leaving 4 bases unmatched. The CDR3 loop reads CAIGQGAREQYF. The CDR3 DNA follows: TGTGCCATCGGACAGGGGGCGCGGGAGCAGTACTTC.

The genes are TRBV10-3 and TRBJ1-6, with no clear D. V was pared by 10 bases and J by 3 bases, with 10 bases between. Germline V gene sequence: CDR1 ENHRY, CDR2 SYGVKD. This CDR3 spans 13 amino acids. The CDR3 spells CATLQGYNSPLHF. The CDR3 region has the DNA TGTGCCACGTTGCAAGGCTATAATTCACCCCTCCACTTT.

The chain combines TRBV20-1 with TRBJ2-1, with TRBD1 identical over 10 bases. The germline V gene encodes CDR1 DFQATT and CDR2 SNEGSKA (reference sequence). The length of the CDR3 is 16 residues. Trimming took 4 bases from V and 3 from J; bases not matched to a gene: 9. The CDR3 reads CSAKQGQGQGYNEQFF. The CDR3, as DNA: TGCAGTGCTAAACAGGGACAGGGGCAAGGCTACAATGAGCAGTTCTTC.

The rearrangement uses TRBV27 and TRBJ1-1; the D gene is possibly TRBD1 (6 bases). The CDR3 extends over 18 amino acids. V gave up 3 bases and J gave up 5 bases, with 25 bases separating them. Germline assignment: CDR1 MNHEY and CDR2 SMNVEV (reference sequence). The CDR3 region is CASSFVFEQGGGKTEAFF. CDR3 DNA sequence: TGTGCCAGCAGTTTCGTCTTCGAACAGGGTGGGGGAAAGACTGAAGCTTTCTTT.

V gene TRBV15 combines with J gene TRBJ2-1, with D hard to call. Germline V lookup: CDR1 LNHNV, CDR2 YYDKDF (reference sequence). The CDR3 extends over 12 amino acids. The V end was cut by 1 base, the J end by 7 bases, with 5 bases between. In DNA, the CDR3 is TGTGCCACCAGCAGAGTGCGGAATGAGCAGTTCTTC. Its protein product is CATSRVRNEQFF.

Comments on this clonotype: Compared with germline, one end of the junction differs, possibly owing to a read error. The chain uses TRBV7-9 and TRBJ2-7; 11 nucleotides agree with TRBD2. The CDR3 totals 15 residues. Germline V CDR1 and CDR2: SEHNR, FQNEAQ (reference sequence). CDR3 nucleotide sequence: TGCGCCAGCAGCGGGGGACTAGCGGTTCGCTACGAGCAGTACTTC. This encodes CASSGGLAVRYEQYF.

V and J are TRBV19 and TRBJ2-7, with TRBD1 as a possible D gene (5 bases). V was trimmed by 3 bases and J by 0 bases, leaving 12 bases between them. CDR3 length: 15 amino acids. Germline CDR1 LNHDA, CDR2 SQIVND (reference sequence). The CDR3: CASSMAGIGSYEQYF. The CDR3, as DNA: TGTGCCAGTAGTATGGCAGGGATAGGCTCCTACGAGCAGTACTTC.

This chain uses TRBV15 with TRBJ2-3, with 10 bases aligning to TRBD2. Germline trimming cut 5 bases from V and 4 bases from J; bases unmatched to any gene: 6. The germline V gene has CDR1 LNHNV and CDR2 YYDKDF (reference sequence). CDR3 size: 15 residues. CDR3 coding DNA: TGTGCCACCAGCCCAACTAGCGGGGTCCCAGATACGCAGTATTTT. Amino acids: CATSPTSGVPDTQYF.

The J gene is TRBJ1-1, the V gene TRBV5-5, with unresolved D. The V gene's germline CDR1 is SGHKS and CDR2 YYEKEE (reference sequence). Trimming removed 4 bases at V and 4 bases at J, with 5 bases between. The CDR3 contains 11 residues. The CDR3 is CASSASTEAFF. In DNA form, the CDR3 reads TGTGCCAGCAGCGCGAGCACTGAAGCTTTCTTT.

CDR3 DNA sequence: TGTGCCAGCACTGGCTGGAATTCACCCCTCCACTTT. Its translation: CASTGWNSPLHF. The chain combines TRBV7-9 with TRBJ1-6, with D unresolved. CDR1 is SEHNR, CDR2 FQNEAQ, per germline (reference sequence). V gave up 7 bases and J gave up 7 bases, with 8 bases separating them. The CDR3 runs 12 residues.

The rearrangement uses TRBV10-2 and TRBJ2-1; D possibly uses TRBD1 or TRBD2 (5 bases each). Trimming pared 7 bases from V and 0 bases from J, leaving 7 bases between. This CDR3 region has 13 residues. Germline V gene sequence: CDR1 WSHSY, CDR2 SAAADI. The CDR3 sequence is CASKGSSYNEQFF. CDR3 bases: TGCGCCAGCAAGGGGAGCTCCTACAATGAGCAGTTCTTC.